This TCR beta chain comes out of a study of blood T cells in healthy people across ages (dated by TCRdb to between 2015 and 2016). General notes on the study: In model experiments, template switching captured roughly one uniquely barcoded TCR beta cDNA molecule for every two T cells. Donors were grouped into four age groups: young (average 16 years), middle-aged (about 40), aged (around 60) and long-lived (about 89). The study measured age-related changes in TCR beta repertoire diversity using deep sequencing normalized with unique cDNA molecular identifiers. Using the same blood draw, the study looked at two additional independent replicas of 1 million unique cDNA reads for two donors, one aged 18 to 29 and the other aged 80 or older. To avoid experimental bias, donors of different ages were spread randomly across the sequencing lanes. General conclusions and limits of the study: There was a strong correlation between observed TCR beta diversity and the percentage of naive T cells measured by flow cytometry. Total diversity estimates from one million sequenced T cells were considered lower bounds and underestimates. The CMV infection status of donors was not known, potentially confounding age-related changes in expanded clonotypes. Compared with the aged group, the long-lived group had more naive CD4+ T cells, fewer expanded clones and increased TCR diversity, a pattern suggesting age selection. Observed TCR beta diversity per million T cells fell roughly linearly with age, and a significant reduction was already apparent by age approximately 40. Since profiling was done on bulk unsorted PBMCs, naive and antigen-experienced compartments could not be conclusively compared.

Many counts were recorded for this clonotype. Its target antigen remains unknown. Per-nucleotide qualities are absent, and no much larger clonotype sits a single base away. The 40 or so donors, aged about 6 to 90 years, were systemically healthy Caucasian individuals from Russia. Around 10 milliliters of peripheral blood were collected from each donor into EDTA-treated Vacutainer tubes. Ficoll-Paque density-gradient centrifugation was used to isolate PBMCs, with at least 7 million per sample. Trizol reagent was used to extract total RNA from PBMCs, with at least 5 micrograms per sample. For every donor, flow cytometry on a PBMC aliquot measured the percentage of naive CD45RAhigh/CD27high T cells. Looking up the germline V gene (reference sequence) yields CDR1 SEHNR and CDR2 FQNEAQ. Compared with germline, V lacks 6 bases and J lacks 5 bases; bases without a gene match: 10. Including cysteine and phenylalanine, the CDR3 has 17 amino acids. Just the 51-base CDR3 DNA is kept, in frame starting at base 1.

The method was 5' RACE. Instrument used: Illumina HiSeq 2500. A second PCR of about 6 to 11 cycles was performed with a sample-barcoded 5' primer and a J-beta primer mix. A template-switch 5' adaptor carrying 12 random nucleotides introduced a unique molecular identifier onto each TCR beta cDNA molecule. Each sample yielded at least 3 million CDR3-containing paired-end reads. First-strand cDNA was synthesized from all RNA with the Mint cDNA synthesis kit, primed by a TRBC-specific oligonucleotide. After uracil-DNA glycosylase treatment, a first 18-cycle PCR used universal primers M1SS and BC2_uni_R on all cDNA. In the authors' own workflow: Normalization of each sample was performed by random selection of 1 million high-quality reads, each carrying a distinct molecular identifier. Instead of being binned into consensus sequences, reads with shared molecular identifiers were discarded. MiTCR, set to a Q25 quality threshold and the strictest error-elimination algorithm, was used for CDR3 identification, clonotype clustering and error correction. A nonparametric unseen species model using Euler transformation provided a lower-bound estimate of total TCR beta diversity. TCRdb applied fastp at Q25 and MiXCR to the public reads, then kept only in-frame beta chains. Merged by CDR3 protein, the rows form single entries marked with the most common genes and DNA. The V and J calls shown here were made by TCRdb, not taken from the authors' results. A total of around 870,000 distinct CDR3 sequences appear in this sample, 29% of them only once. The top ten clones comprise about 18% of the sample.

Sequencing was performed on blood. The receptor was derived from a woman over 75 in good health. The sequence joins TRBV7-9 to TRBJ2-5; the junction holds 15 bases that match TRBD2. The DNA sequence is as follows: TGTGCCAGCAGAACCGGGACTAGCGGGGGGACCGATGAGACCCAGTACTTC. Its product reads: CASRTGTSGGTDETQYF.